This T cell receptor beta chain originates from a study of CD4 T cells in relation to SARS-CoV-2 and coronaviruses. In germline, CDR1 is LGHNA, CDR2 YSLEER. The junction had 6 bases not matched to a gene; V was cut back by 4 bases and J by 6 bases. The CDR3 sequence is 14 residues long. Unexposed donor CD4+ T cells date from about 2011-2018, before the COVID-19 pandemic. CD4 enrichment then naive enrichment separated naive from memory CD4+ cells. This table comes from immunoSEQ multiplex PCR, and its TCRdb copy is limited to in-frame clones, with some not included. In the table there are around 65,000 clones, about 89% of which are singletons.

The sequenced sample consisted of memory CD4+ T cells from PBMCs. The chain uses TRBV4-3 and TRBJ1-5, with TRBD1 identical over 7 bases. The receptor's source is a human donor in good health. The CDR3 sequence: CASSLDRVSQPQHF. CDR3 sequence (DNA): TGCGCCAGCAGCCTTGACAGGGTATCTCAGCCCCAGCATTTT.